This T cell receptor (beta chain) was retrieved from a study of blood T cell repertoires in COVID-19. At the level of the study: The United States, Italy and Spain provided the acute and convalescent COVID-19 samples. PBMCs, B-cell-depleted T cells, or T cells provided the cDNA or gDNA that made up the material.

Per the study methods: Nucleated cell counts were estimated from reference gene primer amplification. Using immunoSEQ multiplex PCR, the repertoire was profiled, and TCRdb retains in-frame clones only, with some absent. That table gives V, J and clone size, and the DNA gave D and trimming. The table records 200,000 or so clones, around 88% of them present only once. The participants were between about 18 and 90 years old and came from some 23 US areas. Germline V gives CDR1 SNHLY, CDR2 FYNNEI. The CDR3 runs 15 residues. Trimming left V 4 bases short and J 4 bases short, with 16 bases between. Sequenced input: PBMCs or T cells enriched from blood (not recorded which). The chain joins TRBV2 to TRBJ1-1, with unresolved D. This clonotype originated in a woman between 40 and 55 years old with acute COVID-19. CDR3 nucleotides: TGTGCCAGCAGTGTATCCCACGGGGAGGGCACTGAAGCTTTCTTT. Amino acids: CASSVSHGEGTEAFF.